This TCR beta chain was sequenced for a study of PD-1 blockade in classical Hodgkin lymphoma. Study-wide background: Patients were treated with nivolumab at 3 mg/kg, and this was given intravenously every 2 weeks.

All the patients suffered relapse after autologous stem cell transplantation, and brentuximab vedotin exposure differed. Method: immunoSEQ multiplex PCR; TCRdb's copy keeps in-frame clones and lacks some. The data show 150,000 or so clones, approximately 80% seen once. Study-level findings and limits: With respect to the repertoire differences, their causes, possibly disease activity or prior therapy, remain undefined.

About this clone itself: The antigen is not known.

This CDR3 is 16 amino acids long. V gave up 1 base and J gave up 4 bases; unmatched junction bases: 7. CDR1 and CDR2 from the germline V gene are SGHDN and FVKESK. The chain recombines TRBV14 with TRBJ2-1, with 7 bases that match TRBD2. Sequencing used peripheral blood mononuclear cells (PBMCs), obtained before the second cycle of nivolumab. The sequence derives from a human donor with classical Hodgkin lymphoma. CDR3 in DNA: TGTGCCAGCAGCCAAGTGCGGACTAGTCCTTACAATGAGCAGTTCTTC. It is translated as CASSQVRTSPYNEQFF. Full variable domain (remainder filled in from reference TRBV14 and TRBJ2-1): EAGVTQFPSHSVIEKGQTVTLRCDPISGHDNLYWYRRVMGKEIKFLLHFVKESKQDESGMPNNRFLAERTGGTYSTLKVQPAELEDSGVYFCASSQVRTSPYNEQFFGPGTRLTVL.